A selection of T cell receptor beta chains follows, all from one sample in a study of T cell responses to AZD1222 COVID-19 vaccine. This table comes from immunoSEQ multiplex PCR, and its TCRdb copy is limited to in-frame clones, with some not included. The sample has approximately 100,000 clones, 75% to 90% seen once. The sample in question was peripheral blood, obtained on day 0 of AZD1222 vaccination. The receptors here all came from an adult in good health. The CDR3 runs from the conserved cysteine through the conserved F or W. The D gene is left open where the match is weak. A row's size may be missing; if present it is once, few, many or a size class.

j_gene | d_gene | v_gene | abundance | len | CDR3aa | CDR3nt
TRBJ2-1 | . | TRBV4-2 | . | 15 | CASSQVGGTYNEQFF | TGTGCCAGCAGCCAAGTAGGGGGGACCTACAATGAGCAGTTCTTC
TRBJ2-7 | TRBD1 | TRBV11-2 | . | 17 | CASSPIDRGRSSYEQYF | TGTGCCAGCAGCCCGATCGACAGGGGCCGGAGCTCCTACGAGCAGTACTTC
TRBJ1-4 | . | TRBV29-1 | few | 16 | CSAGRGGRATNEKLFF | TGCAGCGCTGGACGCGGGGGACGTGCAACTAATGAAAAACTGTTTTTT
TRBJ2-7 | . | TRBV6-2/TRBV6-3 | . | 15 | CASSSAGTRSYEQYF | TGTGCCAGCAGTTCAGCCGGGACACGCTCCTACGAGCAGTACTTC
TRBJ1-2 | . | TRBV10-3 | . | 15 | CAISEGRDATDGYTF | TGTGCCATCAGTGAAGGCCGGGACGCTACTGATGGCTACACCTTC
TRBJ2-7 | . | TRBV11-1 | . | 12 | CASSLLVGEQYF | TGTGCCAGCAGCTTATTGGTAGGCGAGCAGTACTTC
TRBJ2-5 | TRBD2 | TRBV7-2 | few | 15 | CASSLGSGGQETQYF | TGTGCCAGCAGCTTAGGCAGCGGGGGTCAAGAGACCCAGTACTTC
TRBJ2-1 | . | TRBV7-9 | . | 18 | CASSSRGSTAVSYNEQFF | TGTGCCAGCAGCTCCAGAGGGTCAACGGCGGTCTCCTACAATGAGCAGTTCTTC
TRBJ1-3 | . | TRBV7-2 | . | 16 | CASSVGRTGPGDTIYF | TGTGCCAGCAGCGTCGGAAGAACAGGCCCCGGAGACACCATATATTTT
TRBJ2-1 | . | TRBV12-3/TRBV12-4 | . | 13 | CASSFDYYNEQFF | TGTGCCAGCAGTTTCGACTATTACAATGAGCAGTTCTTC
TRBJ1-3 | . | TRBV15 | . | 16 | CATSRDFGATGNTIYF | TGTGCCACCAGCAGAGATTTCGGGGCTACTGGAAACACCATATATTTT
TRBJ2-6 | . | TRBV2 | . | 15 | CASSEELSGANVLTF | TGTGCCAGCAGTGAAGAGCTCTCTGGGGCCAACGTCCTGACTTTC
TRBJ2-5 | TRBD2 | TRBV10-3 | . | 15 | CAISESSGATETQYF | TGTGCCATCAGTGAGTCTAGCGGGGCGACCGAGACCCAGTACTTC
TRBJ2-5 | TRBD1 | TRBV9 | . | 15 | CASSVGDRGVETQYF | TGTGCCAGCAGCGTAGGAGACAGGGGGGTAGAGACCCAGTACTTC
TRBJ1-1 | . | TRBV5-4 | once | 15 | CASSAYRGANTEAFF | TGTGCCAGCAGCGCCTATCGGGGGGCAAACACTGAAGCTTTCTTT
TRBJ1-1 | . | TRBV29-1 | . | 13 | CSVDGGGSTEAFF | TGCAGCGTTGATGGCGGGGGGAGCACTGAAGCTTTCTTT
TRBJ1-4 | . | TRBV4-3 | . | 15 | CASSQDGGVGEKLFF | TGCGCCAGCAGCCAAGATGGGGGGGTGGGCGAAAAACTGTTTTTT
TRBJ1-6 | . | TRBV7-9 | once | 16 | CASTHNRGPSNSPLHF | TGTGCCAGCACCCATAACCGGGGCCCTAGTAATTCACCCCTCCACTTT
TRBJ2-7 | TRBD1 | TRBV28 | few | 13 | CASSPGTEYEQYF | TGTGCCAGCAGTCCTGGGACAGAATACGAGCAGTACTTC
TRBJ2-1 | . | TRBV28 | . | 15 | CASHYSKSGNNEQFF | TGTGCCAGCCATTATAGCAAGTCGGGCAACAATGAGCAGTTCTTC
TRBJ2-1 | TRBD2 | TRBV6-5 | . | 16 | CASSYISGTTYNEQFF | TGTGCCAGCAGTTACATTAGCGGGACTACCTACAATGAGCAGTTCTTC
TRBJ2-1 | . | TRBV15 | . | 14 | CATSPRTSYNEQFF | TGTGCCACCAGCCCTCGTACTTCCTACAATGAGCAGTTCTTC
TRBJ1-2 | . | TRBV12-5 | . | 15 | CASGRTAGDLYGYTF | TGTGCTAGTGGTCGGACCGCCGGAGATCTCTATGGCTACACCTTC
TRBJ1-2 | TRBD1 | TRBV5-4 | . | 14 | CASRRQGSNYGYTF | TGTGCCAGCAGGCGACAGGGGTCCAACTATGGCTACACCTTC
TRBJ1-1 | . | TRBV4-3 | . | 16 | CASSTRHPLMNTEAFF | TGCGCCAGCAGCACCCGACACCCTCTCATGAACACTGAAGCTTTCTTT
TRBJ2-7 | TRBD1 | TRBV5-1 | . | 13 | CASSRTGESEQYF | TGCGCCAGCAGCCGGACAGGGGAAAGCGAGCAGTACTTC
TRBJ2-7 | . | TRBV27 | . | 16 | CASSLSPWTPPGEQYF | TGTGCCAGCAGTTTATCGCCTTGGACGCCTCCCGGCGAGCAGTACTTC
TRBJ2-7 | TRBD2 | TRBV7-9 | . | 15 | CASSLGSSGVYEQYF | TGTGCCAGCAGCTTAGGTTCTAGCGGGGTCTACGAGCAGTACTTC
TRBJ1-2 | . | TRBV6-2/TRBV6-3 | once | 14 | CASSYTGINYGYTF | TGTGCCAGCAGTTACACAGGAATTAACTATGGCTACACCTTC
TRBJ1-3 | . | TRBV30 | . | 15 | CAWSVNVGPGNTIYF | TGTGCCTGGAGTGTAAACGTGGGCCCTGGAAACACCATATATTTT
TRBJ1-5 | . | TRBV19 | . | 17 | CASSIRLSGSGVQPQHF | TGTGCCAGTAGTATAAGGCTTTCCGGTTCGGGGGTACAGCCCCAGCATTTT
TRBJ1-2 | TRBD1 | TRBV7-2 | once | 15 | CASSSYGQAFYGYTF | TGTGCCAGCAGCTCCTATGGACAGGCTTTCTATGGCTACACCTTC
TRBJ2-5 | . | TRBV9 | . | 15 | CASSVGSGYQETQYF | TGTGCCAGCAGCGTAGGTTCGGGTTACCAAGAGACCCAGTACTTC
TRBJ1-5 | TRBD1 | TRBV7-2 | . | 17 | CASSLRSGTGFNQPQHF | TGTGCCAGCAGCTTAAGGAGTGGGACAGGGTTTAATCAGCCCCAGCATTTT
TRBJ1-4 | . | TRBV18 | . | 17 | CASSPSSLLGSGEKLFF | TGTGCCAGCTCACCATCGTCGCTTCTGGGATCTGGTGAAAAACTGTTTTTT
TRBJ1-4 | TRBD1 | TRBV9 | . | 16 | CASSEGQGTTNEKLFF | TGTGCCAGCAGCGAGGGACAGGGGACAACTAATGAAAAACTGTTTTTT
TRBJ1-5 | . | TRBV18 | . | 14 | CASSPVQVNQPQHF | TGTGCCAGCTCACCAGTCCAGGTGAATCAGCCCCAGCATTTT
TRBJ2-4 | . | TRBV28 | once | 14 | CASSSGQLKNIQYF | TGTGCCAGCAGTTCCGGGCAGCTCAAAAACATTCAGTACTTC
TRBJ1-2 | . | TRBV6-1 | . | 15 | CASSELGSLEYGYTF | TGTGCCAGCAGTGAACTAGGCTCGTTGGAATATGGCTACACCTTC
TRBJ1-2 | TRBD1 | TRBV18 | few | 16 | CASSPATGVEIGGYTF | TGTGCCAGCTCACCCGCGACAGGGGTCGAAATAGGTGGCTACACCTTC
TRBJ2-7 | TRBD1 | TRBV5-3 | . | 17 | CARSLISLPGQGIEQYF | TGTGCCAGAAGCTTGATTTCCCTACCGGGACAGGGGATCGAGCAGTACTTC
TRBJ1-5 | . | TRBV3-1/TRBV3-2 | . | 14 | CASSWKEFNQPQHF | TGTGCCAGCAGTTGGAAGGAGTTCAATCAGCCCCAGCATTTT
TRBJ1-6 | . | TRBV4-3 | few | 14 | CASSQQGMNSPLHF | TGCGCCAGCAGCCAACAGGGGATGAATTCACCCCTCCACTTT
TRBJ2-5 | TRBD1 | TRBV28 | few | 13 | CASTGQGRETQYF | TGTGCCAGCACCGGACAGGGGAGAGAGACCCAGTACTTC
TRBJ1-1 | . | TRBV3-1/TRBV3-2 | . | 13 | CASNLNRAGGAFF | TGTGCCAGCAACCTAAACAGGGCCGGAGGAGCTTTCTTT
TRBJ1-5 | . | TRBV19 | . | 17 | CASKSGWSLIGNQPQHF | TGTGCCAGTAAATCAGGGTGGTCCTTAATAGGCAATCAGCCCCAGCATTTT
TRBJ2-2 | TRBD1 | TRBV6-2/TRBV6-3 | . | 15 | CASSYAPGGAGELFF | TGTGCCAGCAGTTACGCGCCAGGGGGTGCCGGGGAGCTGTTTTTT
TRBJ1-3 | . | TRBV28 | . | 14 | CASSGPLSGNTIYF | TGTGCCAGCAGTGGACCTTTATCTGGAAACACCATATATTTT
TRBJ1-5 | . | TRBV6-5 | . | 14 | CASSLTGGNQPQHF | TGTGCCAGCAGTTTAACGGGGGGGAATCAGCCCCAGCATTTT
TRBJ1-1 | . | TRBV7-2 | . | 11 | CASSEIRKAFF | TGTGCCAGCAGCGAGATAAGAAAAGCTTTCTTT